This passage covers 22 T cell receptor beta chains from one sample sequenced in a study of neurological immune-mediated disorders. One entry per CDR3 protein results from TCRdb running MiXCR on the 5' RACE reads. The sample yields tens of thousands of distinct CDR3 sequences, about 14% seen once. The source material was PBMCs. These receptors were taken from a woman between 45 and 60 years old with HTLV-1-associated myelopathy (HAM/TSP).

At least ten counts were recorded for this clonotype. This sequence joins TRBV7-2 and TRBJ1-2; 9 positions match TRBD1. J was trimmed by 8 bases and V by 2 bases; bases with no gene match: 6. This CDR3 contains 14 residues. Germline values: CDR1 SGHTA, CDR2 FQGNSA. CDR3 in DNA: TGTGCCAGCAGCTTAAAGACAGGGGGAAAAGGCTACACCTTC. It translates to CASSLKTGGKGYTF.

This clonotype was detected ten times or more. This chain connects TRBV6-2 or TRBV6-3 to TRBJ2-1; TRBD1 aligns across 8 bases. The CDR3 is 15 residues long. Trimming at V came to 6 bases and at J to 7 bases, leaving 11 bases not matched to a gene. Germline CDR1 MNHEY, CDR2 SVGEGT. CDR3 sequence: CASSLRTGKLNEQFF. CDR3 bases: TGTGCCAGCAGCCTACGGACAGGGAAGCTGAATGAGCAGTTCTTC.

The table lists this clonotype with many counts. The chain is built from TRBV5-1 and TRBJ1-2, with D possibly TRBD1 on 5 matching bases. The CDR3 runs 16 residues. With 0 bases removed from V and 3 bases from J, the gap between germline ends came to 15 bases. CDR1 is SGHRS and CDR2 is YFSETQ in the germline V gene. CDR3 coding DNA: TGCGCCAGCAGCTTGGCCGGTTTTGGGGCGGACTATGGCTACACCTTC. Amino acid sequence: CASSLAGFGADYGYTF.

Worth noting for this clonotype: A much larger clone differs from this one at a single base, so this may be a read error. V is TRBV19 and J is TRBJ1-1; 7 nucleotides line up with TRBD1. Per the germline V gene, CDR1 is LNHDA and CDR2 is SQIVND (reference sequence). This CDR3 comprises 13 residues. The CDR3 here is CASGGQMNSEAFF. The CDR3 DNA reads as TGTGCCAGCGGGGGACAGATGAACTCTGAAGCTTTCTTT.

This clonotype was detected ten times or more. V is TRBV3-1 and J is TRBJ2-1; the match to TRBD2 covers 7 bases. The germline gives CDR1 LGHDT, CDR2 YNNKEL (reference sequence). J gave up 1 base and V 9 bases, and 6 bases lay outside the gene matches. This CDR3 has 14 residues. CDR3 region: CASSGSGSYNEQFF. The CDR3 region has the DNA TGTGCCAGTAGCGGGTCCGGGTCCTACAATGAGCAGTTCTTC.

This clonotype showed up many times. The rearrangement uses TRBV5-1 and TRBJ2-1, with TRBD2 matching 7 bases. This CDR3 has 14 amino acids. Germline V gene data show CDR1 as SGHRS and CDR2 as YFSETQ. V lost 4 bases, J lost 2 bases, and 3 bases stayed unmatched. The CDR3 reads CASSAGLAYNEQFF. For the CDR3, the DNA is TGCGCCAGCAGCGCCGGACTAGCCTACAATGAGCAGTTCTTC.

This clonotype showed up many times. The rearrangement uses TRBV6-5 and TRBJ2-5; TRBD1 matches at 9 bases. The length of the CDR3 is 13 residues. Trimming cost V 9 bases and J 2 bases; bases outside gene matches: 4. Germline values: CDR1 MNHEY, CDR2 SVGAGI. The CDR3 protein is CARGQGSQETQYF. The CDR3 nucleotides read TGTGCCAGGGGACAGGGCTCGCAAGAGACCCAGTACTTC.

This clonotype was counted at least ten times. V gene TRBV27 combines with J gene TRBJ2-5; TRBD1 is a possible D gene (6 bases). CDR1 is MNHEY, CDR2 SMNVEV, per germline (reference sequence). Trimming removed 4 bases at V and 1 base at J, with 10 bases between. The CDR3 contains 14 residues. In nucleotides, the CDR3 is TGTGCCAGCAGTTCCGGGGACACCCAAGAGACCCAGTACTTC. Amino acid sequence: CASSSGDTQETQYF.

Turning to this clonotype: A read error is possible here, since a much larger clone lies one base away. This sequence joins TRBV7-6 and TRBJ2-7, with D perhaps TRBD2 (6 bases). Per the germline V gene, CDR1 is SGHVS and CDR2 is FNYEAQ. The CDR3 extends over 13 amino acids. The CDR3 DNA reads TGTGTCAGCAGCAACTACGGGACTGGGGAGCAGTACTTC. Encoded protein: CVSSNYGTGEQYF.

This clonotype was detected many times. The chain joins TRBV20-1 to TRBJ1-2; D not certain. The germline V gene has CDR1 DFQATT and CDR2 SNEGSKA (reference sequence). CDR3 size: 11 residues. V was trimmed by 5 bases and J by 6 bases, leaving 10 bases between them. For the CDR3, the DNA is TGCAGTGCTTCTGGAATGGATGGCTACACCTTC. This sequence encodes CSASGMDGYTF.

This chain links TRBV20-1 with TRBJ2-3; D possibly corresponds to TRBD2 (5 bases). This CDR3 has 9 residues. CDR1 and CDR2 (germline): DFQATT, SNEGSKA (reference sequence). CDR3 in amino acids: CSPGIKQYF. The CDR3 bases are TGCAGCCCCGGGATTAAGCAGTATTTT.

This clonotype was observed at least ten times. The V call is TRBV27, the J call TRBJ2-4, with 9 bases lining up with TRBD1. V shed 6 bases and J 9 bases; nucleotides not matched to a gene: 12. This CDR3 is 15 amino acids long. Germline assignment: CDR1 MNHEY and CDR2 SMNVEV (reference sequence). CDR3 in amino acids: CASRAGTGRFVIQYF. Written as DNA, the CDR3 is TGTGCCAGCAGGGCCGGGACAGGGAGATTCGTCATTCAGTACTTC.

Concerning this clonotype: The junction does not match germline at one end; this may be a read error. The rearrangement links TRBV2 to TRBJ2-1; D is possibly TRBD2 (5 bases). The CDR3 has 11 amino acids. Germline CDR1 is SNHLY and CDR2 is FYNNEI. As DNA, the CDR3 is TGTGTCAGCGGTGAGGCCCATGAGCAGTTCTTC. It is translated as CVSGEAHEQFF.

The chain employs TRBV7-9 and TRBJ1-5, with D tentatively TRBD1 (5 bases). This CDR3 spans 12 amino acids. Trimming took 4 bases from V and 7 from J, leaving 8 bases between them. The germline CDR1 and CDR2 sequences are SEHNR and FQNEAQ (reference sequence). CDR3 sequence (DNA): TGTGCCAGCAGCTCCCAGGGCCAGCCCCAGCATTTT. Amino acid sequence: CASSSQGQPQHF. Full variable domain (outside the CDR3, taken from reference TRBV7-9 and TRBJ1-5): DTGVSQNPRHKITKRGQNVTFRCDPISEHNRLYWYRQTLGQGPEFLTYFQNEAQLEKSRLLSDRFSAERPKGSFSTLEIQRTEQGDSAMYLCASSSQGQPQHFGDGTRLSIL.

This clonotype appeared many times. The chain links TRBV20-1 to TRBJ1-2; weak D call: TRBD1 (6 bases). This CDR3 contains 13 residues. The germline CDR1 and CDR2 sequences are DFQATT and SNEGSKA (reference sequence). The ends were cut back, 3 bases at V and 7 bases at J, with 15 bases in the middle. For the CDR3, the DNA is TGCAGTGCTAGCCCCAGTACAGGGTCTGGCTACACCTTC. Amino acid sequence: CSASPSTGSGYTF.

The chain has TRBV28 and TRBJ2-7; D not resolved. CDR1 and CDR2 (germline): MDHEN, SYDVKM. CDR3 length: 12 residues. V lost 5 bases and J 2 bases, leaving 7 bases between the germline ends. CDR3 bases: TGTGCCAGCAGTGGATCGCCCTACGAGCAGTACTTC. Protein: CASSGSPYEQYF.

This clonotype was counted many times. J is TRBJ1-1 and V is TRBV10-3, with D tentatively TRBD1 (6 bases). The CDR3 runs 14 residues. Germline loops: CDR1 ENHRY, CDR2 SYGVKD. V was trimmed by 4 bases and J by 0 bases, leaving 9 bases between them. This CDR3 reads CAISVGQMNTEAFF. CDR3 coding DNA: TGTGCCATCAGTGTAGGACAGATGAACACTGAAGCTTTCTTT.

This clonotype came up many times. The rearrangement links TRBV29-1 to TRBJ2-4; 7 bases line up with TRBD1. This CDR3 spans 14 amino acids. Germline V gives CDR1 SQVTM, CDR2 ANQGSEA. The J segment lost 2 bases and the V segment lost 6 bases, leaving 7 bases of the junction unmatched. In DNA, the CDR3 is TGCAGCGTGGGGGACAGCTTGACCAAAAACATTCAGTACTTC. Translated: CSVGDSLTKNIQYF.

This clonotype came up many times. The chain uses TRBV20-1 and TRBJ2-3; D is unresolved. The CDR3 covers 12 residues. Germline V gives CDR1 DFQATT, CDR2 SNEGSKA (reference sequence). Trimming took off 6 bases at V and 0 bases at J, with 7 bases between the two ends. CDR3 coding DNA: TGCAGTGCGATCCCCAGCACAGATACGCAGTATTTT. Translation: CSAIPSTDTQYF.

This clonotype was recorded many times. The V call is TRBV11-2, the J call TRBJ2-1; D may be TRBD2 (6 bases). V shed 4 bases and J shed 12 bases, with 19 bases lying between them. The length of the CDR3 is 14 residues. Per the germline V gene, CDR1 is SGHAT and CDR2 is FQNNGV. CDR3 loop: CASSSLARGVVQFF. The CDR3 DNA is TGTGCCAGCAGCTCTCTAGCGAGGGGTGTGGTGCAGTTCTTC.

This clonotype was detected many times. The chain joins TRBV12-3 or TRBV12-4 to TRBJ1-6, with TRBD1 identical over 7 bases. CDR3 length: 14 residues. V dropped 6 bases and J dropped 4; count of bases not matched to a gene: 3. CDR3 protein: CASSPQGYNSPLHF. CDR3 nucleotides: TGTGCCAGCAGCCCACAGGGGTATAATTCACCCCTCCACTTT.

This clonotype has a count of ten or more. The chain uses TRBV20-1 and TRBJ1-2; 7 bases are a match to TRBD1. V was clipped by 5 bases and J by 4 bases; unmatched bases: 10. CDR3 length: 14 residues. In germline, CDR1 is DFQATT, CDR2 SNEGSKA (reference sequence). The DNA for the CDR3 is TGCAGTGCTGAATGGCCATCAGGGGGCTATGGCTACACCTTC. It translates to CSAEWPSGGYGYTF.